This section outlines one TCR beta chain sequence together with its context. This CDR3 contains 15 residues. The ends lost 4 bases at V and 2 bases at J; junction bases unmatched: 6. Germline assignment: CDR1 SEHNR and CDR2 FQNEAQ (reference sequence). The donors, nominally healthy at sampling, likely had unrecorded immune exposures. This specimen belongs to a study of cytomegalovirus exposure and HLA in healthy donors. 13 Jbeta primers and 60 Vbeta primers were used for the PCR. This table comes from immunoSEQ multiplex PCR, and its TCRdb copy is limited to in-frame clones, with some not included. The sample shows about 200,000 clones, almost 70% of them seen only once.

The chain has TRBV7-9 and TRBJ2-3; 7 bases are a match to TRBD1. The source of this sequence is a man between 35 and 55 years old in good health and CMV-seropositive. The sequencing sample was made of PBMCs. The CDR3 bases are TGTGCCAGCAGCTGGTCGACAGGGCTCACAGATACGCAGTATTTT. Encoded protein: CASSWSTGLTDTQYF.